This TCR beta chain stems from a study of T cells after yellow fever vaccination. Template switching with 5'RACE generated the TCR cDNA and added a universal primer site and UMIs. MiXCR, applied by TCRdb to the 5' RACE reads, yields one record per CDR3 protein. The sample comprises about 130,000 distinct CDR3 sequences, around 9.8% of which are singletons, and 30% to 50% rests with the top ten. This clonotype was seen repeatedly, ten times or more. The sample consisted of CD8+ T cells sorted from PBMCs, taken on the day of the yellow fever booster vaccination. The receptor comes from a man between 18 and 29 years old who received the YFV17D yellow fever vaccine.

The CDR3 loop reads CSVGLAGGPVGAEQFF. CDR3 DNA: TGCAGCGTTGGACTAGCGGGGGGGCCGGTCGGAGCTGAGCAGTTCTTC. This sequence joins TRBV29-1 and TRBJ2-1, with 14 bases aligning to TRBD2. V was clipped by 4 bases and J by 9 bases; unmatched bases: 11. Germline CDR1 reads SQVTM; CDR2 reads ANQGSEA. The CDR3 covers 16 residues.